What follows is one T cell receptor beta chain and its context. Assay used: immunoSEQ multiplex PCR; TCRdb lists only in-frame clones, some missing. Seen here are about 150,000 clones, 85% to 95% observed once, and the top ten hold 8.5%. The data are from a study of control samples from healthy donors and cancer patients. V was pared by 4 bases and J by 7 bases, with 8 bases between. From germline, CDR1 is WNHNN and CDR2 SYGVQD (reference sequence). The CDR3 length is 13 residues. The receptor was isolated from a woman aged 40-49 years in good health. Sequencing was done on a sample of blood. This chain uses TRBV10-1 with TRBJ1-6; TRBD1 might be the D (6 bases). The CDR3 DNA reads as TGCGCCAGCAGTGGGCAGGGGAATTCACCCCTCCACTTT. It yields the protein CASSGQGNSPLHF.